The entry that follows covers one T cell receptor beta chain sequence. Its target is not known. This specimen comes from a study of CD8+ T cells in alopecia areata. Trimming stripped 4 bases from V and 0 bases from J, with 8 bases between. This CDR3 comprises 13 residues. The V gene's germline CDR1 is SQVTM and CDR2 ANQGSEA. Study-wide findings and caveats: Mouse data revealed clearer TCR sharing than patient data did, a gap possibly tied to HLA. Resident alphabeta T-cell populations of normal skin are likewise subject to sequencing in scalp samples. Across lesional scalp, and particularly alopecia totalis/universalis, clonality surpassed that of normal scalp.

RNA extraction was followed by reverse transcription into cDNA, which acted as the sequencing template. Libraries were prepared by immunoSEQ multiplex PCR; TCRdb keeps only in-frame clonotypes and omits some of them. The repertoire holds approximately 100,000 clones, with roughly half as singletons. The sorting of PBMCs gave CD4+ and CD8+ T cells. V is TRBV29-1 and J is TRBJ2-3, with a possible D match to TRBD1 (5 bases). Sample: CD4+ T cells sorted from blood. This TCR came from a human donor in good health. Written as DNA, the CDR3 is TGCAGCGTTGGGGGCCAGAGCACAGATACGCAGTATTTT. The encoded protein is CSVGGQSTDTQYF.